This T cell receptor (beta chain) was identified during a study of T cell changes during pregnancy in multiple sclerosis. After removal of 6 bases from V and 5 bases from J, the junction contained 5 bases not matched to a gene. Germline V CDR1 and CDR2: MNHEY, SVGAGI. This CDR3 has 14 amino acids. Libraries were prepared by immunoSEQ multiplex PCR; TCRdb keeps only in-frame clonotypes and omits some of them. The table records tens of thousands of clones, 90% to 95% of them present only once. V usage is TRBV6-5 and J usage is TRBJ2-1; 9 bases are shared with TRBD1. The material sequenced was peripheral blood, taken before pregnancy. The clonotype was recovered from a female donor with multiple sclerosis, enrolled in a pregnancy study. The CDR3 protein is CASSRTGVNNEQFF. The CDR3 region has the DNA TGTGCCAGCAGCAGGACAGGGGTAAACAATGAGCAGTTCTTC.